These 30 T cell receptor beta chains were all obtained from the same sample, sequenced in a study of shared clonotypes between healthy human individuals. Naive CD8 cells comprised CD45RO-negative, CCR7-positively selected cells, excluding terminally differentiated effector memory CD45RA+ cells. Sequencing was performed with immunoSEQ multiplex PCR; in TCRdb, only in-frame clones are kept and a portion is missing. Of 550,000 to 750,000 clones in the sample, 92% were seen once. The sample comprised naive CD8+ T cells sorted from blood. These receptors came from a man aged 30 to 39 in good health.

J is TRBJ1-1 and V is TRBV30; D might be TRBD1 (6 bases). Trimming took 2 bases from V and 10 from J, leaving 17 bases between them. This CDR3 spans 13 amino acids. Germline V gene data show CDR1 as GTSNPN and CDR2 as SVGIG (reference sequence). The CDR3 DNA sequence: TGTGCCTGGAGTTCGGGCAGGGGTCCCCCAGCTTTCTTT. Protein product: CAWSSGRGPPAFF.

The chain joins TRBV4-3 to TRBJ2-7; 10 bases agree with TRBD2. V shed 0 bases and J 6 bases; nucleotides not matched to a gene: 5. This CDR3 has 15 amino acids. The germline CDR1 and CDR2 sequences are LGHNA and YSLEER. The CDR3 protein is CASSQDVTSGIEQYF. Here the CDR3 DNA reads TGCGCCAGCAGCCAAGATGTTACTAGCGGGATCGAGCAGTACTTC.

The chain is built from TRBV13 and TRBJ2-7; D possibly matches TRBD1 or TRBD2 (6 bases each). V lost 4 bases, J lost 3 bases, and 16 bases lay in between. In germline, CDR1 is PRHDT, CDR2 FYEKMQ (reference sequence). The CDR3 runs 15 residues. This chain's CDR3 is CASSSRDKGGYEQYF. The CDR3 bases are TGTGCCAGCAGCTCCCGGGACAAGGGGGGCTACGAGCAGTACTTC.

V gene TRBV29-1 combines with J gene TRBJ2-7; 8 positions agree with TRBD2. This CDR3 region has 13 residues. Unmatched junction bases numbered 5, after V lost 7 bases and J lost 0 bases. Germline V gene data show CDR1 as SQVTM and CDR2 as ANQGSEA. In DNA form, the CDR3 reads TGCAGCGCAATACTAGCGGCCTCCTACGAGCAGTACTTC. Amino acid sequence: CSAILAASYEQYF.

V and J are TRBV27 and TRBJ2-1; no clear D gene. This CDR3 contains 17 residues. CDR1 MNHEY and CDR2 SMNVEV come from the germline V gene (reference sequence). Deletions cut 6 bases from V and 0 bases from J, with 18 bases between. The CDR3 sequence is CASSLIKQVVSYNEQFF. The DNA of the CDR3 is TGTGCCAGCAGCCTGATCAAGCAGGTAGTCTCCTACAATGAGCAGTTCTTC.

The chain recombines TRBV14 with TRBJ2-1, with 14 bases aligning to TRBD2. The CDR3 is made up of 16 amino acids. Trimming cost V 4 bases and J 8 bases; bases outside gene matches: 7. From germline, CDR1 is SGHDN and CDR2 FVKESK. CDR3 bases: TGTGCCAGCAGCCTTCGGACTAGCGGGAGGTTCGATGAGCAGTTCTTC. Translated: CASSLRTSGRFDEQFF.

The chain uses TRBV10-2 and TRBJ2-1; the match to TRBD2 covers 7 bases. The CDR3 is made up of 16 amino acids. The junction had 8 bases not matched to a gene; V was cut back by 6 bases and J by 0 bases. Germline CDR1 and CDR2: WSHSY and SAAADI. The CDR3 bases are TGCGCCAGCAGGGTCACTAGCGTTAGCTCCTACAATGAGCAGTTCTTC. Translating gives CASRVTSVSSYNEQFF.

The V call is TRBV29-1, the J call TRBJ1-1, with D possibly TRBD1 on 5 matching bases. The germline V and J ends were trimmed by 6 bases and 0 bases, with 11 bases remaining between them. The CDR3 extends over 13 amino acids. CDR1 and CDR2 (germline): SQVTM, ANQGSEA. The CDR3 sequence is CSVPGTVNTEAFF. CDR3 bases: TGCAGCGTGCCGGGGACGGTGAACACTGAAGCTTTCTTT.

The V gene is TRBV6-1, the J gene TRBJ2-7, with D possibly TRBD2 on 6 matching bases. The CDR3 sequence is 13 residues long. V shed 7 bases and J shed 2 bases, with 12 bases lying between them. Germline CDR1 is MNHNS and CDR2 is SASEGT. Written as DNA, the CDR3 is TGTGCCAGCATTGCGGGGACCCCCTACGAGCAGTACTTC. This encodes CASIAGTPYEQYF.

Only one count was recorded for this clone. The rearrangement links TRBV20-1 to TRBJ2-1; D is unresolved. The CDR3 is made up of 11 amino acids. Germline CDR1 reads DFQATT; CDR2 reads SNEGSKA (reference sequence). Trimming shortened V by 2 bases and J by 9 bases, and 8 bases separated the two germline ends. This CDR3 reads CSARPAREQFF. CDR3 nucleotides: TGCAGTGCTAGACCTGCACGTGAGCAGTTCTTC.

The genes are TRBV4-1 and TRBJ1-1; D call uncertain. The CDR3 is made up of 17 amino acids. In germline, CDR1 is MGHRA, CDR2 YSYEKL. Trimming pared 1 base from V and 0 bases from J, leaving 15 bases between. CDR3: CASSQGLGAGMNTEAFF. CDR3 sequence (DNA): TGCGCCAGCAGCCAAGGTTTAGGTGCCGGGATGAACACTGAAGCTTTCTTT.

V is TRBV11-2 and J is TRBJ1-1; D call uncertain. The germline V and J ends were trimmed by 1 base and 3 bases, with 9 bases remaining between them. The CDR3 covers 14 residues. Germline loops: CDR1 SGHAT, CDR2 FQNNGV. The DNA for the CDR3 is TGTGCCAGCAGCTTAGGAGCAGACTACACTGAAGCTTTCTTT. It encodes CASSLGADYTEAFF.

This chain joins TRBV7-3 and TRBJ2-1; TRBD2 agrees at 8 bases. The ends lost 2 bases at V and 2 bases at J; junction bases unmatched: 2. Germline V gene sequence: CDR1 SGHTA, CDR2 FQGTGA. This CDR3 has 15 residues. CDR3 sequence: CASSLDSGAYNEQFF. The CDR3 nucleotides read TGTGCCAGCAGCTTAGATAGCGGGGCCTACAATGAGCAGTTCTTC.

The chain is built from TRBV29-1 and TRBJ2-7, with no clear D. The CDR3 consists of 15 residues. V shed 4 bases and J shed 2 bases, with 18 bases lying between them. Germline V lookup: CDR1 SQVTM, CDR2 ANQGSEA. CDR3 loop: CSVVPVGSNTYEQYF. The CDR3, as DNA: TGCAGCGTTGTCCCTGTGGGTTCAAACACCTACGAGCAGTACTTC.

The chain is built from TRBV7-8 and TRBJ2-7, with 7 bases that match TRBD1. The V gene's germline CDR1 is SGHVS and CDR2 FQNEAQ. CDR3 length: 15 residues. Trimming took 5 bases from V and 2 from J; bases not matched to a gene: 9. The CDR3 DNA follows: TGTGCCAGCAGCATACTAGGGACAGACACCTACGAGCAGTACTTC. Residues: CASSILGTDTYEQYF.

This chain uses TRBV30 with TRBJ2-7; TRBD2 might be the D (5 bases). Germline CDR1 GTSNPN, CDR2 SVGIG (reference sequence). Trimming pared 4 bases from V and 3 bases from J, leaving 10 bases between. The CDR3 consists of 12 residues. CDR3 sequence reads: CAWNDGNYEQYF. DNA for the CDR3: TGTGCCTGGAATGACGGGAACTACGAGCAGTACTTC.

V gene TRBV27 combines with J gene TRBJ2-1; D is unresolved. The CDR3 consists of 13 residues. The ends were cut back, 2 bases at V and 6 bases at J, with 8 bases in the middle. The germline V gene has CDR1 MNHEY and CDR2 SMNVEV (reference sequence). In nucleotides, the CDR3 is TGTGCCAGCAGTTTAGCTGGGGTCAATGAGCAGTTCTTC. Translation: CASSLAGVNEQFF.

The V call is TRBV7-9, the J call TRBJ1-5; the D gene is possibly TRBD1 (6 bases). The CDR3 length is 16 residues. V lost 3 bases to trimming and J lost 2 bases, with 14 bases between them. Germline CDR1 reads SEHNR; CDR2 reads FQNEAQ (reference sequence). The DNA for the CDR3 is TGTGCCAGCAGCTTGGCAGGGGAAAAGGGCAATCAGCCCCAGCATTTT. Translated, it gives CASSLAGEKGNQPQHF.

This rearrangement joins TRBV28 to TRBJ2-7; D possibly corresponds to TRBD2 (5 bases). Germline CDR1 MDHEN, CDR2 SYDVKM. The CDR3 sequence is 13 residues long. Trimming pared 7 bases from V and 6 bases from J, leaving 16 bases between. The CDR3 DNA sequence: TGTGCCAGCACCCTGGACTGGAACGGCGAGCAGTACTTC. Translation: CASTLDWNGEQYF.

This chain links TRBV6-4 with TRBJ2-2; TRBD2 aligns across 8 bases. The CDR3 loop spans 17 amino acids. Germline V lookup: CDR1 MRHNA, CDR2 SNTAGT. V was clipped by 3 bases and J by 3 bases; unmatched bases: 9. The CDR3 bases are TGTGCCAGCAGTGATGGTAGCGGGAAGGCGGACACCGGGGAGCTGTTTTTT. This gives the protein CASSDGSGKADTGELFF.

This clone was recorded only once. This chain joins TRBV5-6 and TRBJ2-7; the match to TRBD2 covers 10 bases. The CDR3 totals 15 residues. CDR1 SGHDT and CDR2 YYEEEE come from the germline V gene. The V and J ends lost 3 bases and 4 bases, in that order; junction bases with no gene match: 7. CDR3: CASSSSGRTWYEQYF. The CDR3 region has the DNA TGTGCCAGCAGCTCTAGCGGGAGAACTTGGTACGAGCAGTACTTC.

This clone was recorded only once. The V and J genes are TRBV5-6 and TRBJ2-1; D remains ambiguous. The CDR3 totals 17 residues. Germline loops: CDR1 SGHDT, CDR2 YYEEEE. The germline V and J ends were trimmed by 2 bases and 0 bases, with 15 bases remaining between them. The CDR3 sequence: CASSFYNSESSYNEQFF. The CDR3 DNA reads as TGTGCCAGCAGCTTTTACAATTCAGAGAGCTCCTACAATGAGCAGTTCTTC.

The chain carries TRBV29-1 and TRBJ2-7; 9 positions agree with TRBD1. The CDR3 consists of 18 residues. CDR1 SQVTM and CDR2 ANQGSEA come from the germline V gene. V was clipped by 4 bases and J by 2 bases; unmatched bases: 18. The CDR3 region is CSVVGEKETGTGPYEQYF. DNA for the CDR3: TGCAGCGTTGTCGGCGAAAAAGAGACCGGGACAGGGCCCTACGAGCAGTACTTC.

Only one count was recorded for this clone. V gene TRBV30 combines with J gene TRBJ2-4; D possibly corresponds to TRBD1 (5 bases). The V gene's germline CDR1 is GTSNPN and CDR2 SVGIG (reference sequence). The CDR3 consists of 14 residues. Trimming cost V 3 bases and J 4 bases, with 13 bases left between them. The CDR3 DNA reads TGTGCCTGGAGCCCCGACAGTAATAAAAACATTCAGTACTTC. Translation gives CAWSPDSNKNIQYF.

V usage is TRBV7-9 and J usage is TRBJ2-1; D remains ambiguous. CDR1 is SEHNR and CDR2 is FQNEAQ in the germline V gene (reference sequence). The CDR3 runs to 12 residues. V was pared by 4 bases and J by 7 bases, with 8 bases between. CDR3 nucleotides: TGTGCCAGCAGCTCGTTTATGAATGAGCAGTTCTTC. It specifies CASSSFMNEQFF.

The rearrangement uses TRBV10-3 and TRBJ2-7; 11 nucleotides agree with TRBD1. V was clipped by 10 bases and J by 5 bases; unmatched bases: 7. Germline values: CDR1 ENHRY, CDR2 SYGVKD. This CDR3 has 13 residues. This CDR3 reads CATLGQGVDEQYF. The CDR3 DNA is TGTGCCACCTTGGGACAGGGGGTCGACGAGCAGTACTTC.

The J gene is TRBJ1-1, the V gene TRBV20-1; no clear D gene. Germline V gene data show CDR1 as DFQATT and CDR2 as SNEGSKA (reference sequence). The CDR3 extends over 11 amino acids. V was clipped by 4 bases and J by 0 bases, with 3 bases between them. The CDR3, as DNA: TGCAGTGCTAAATTGAACACTGAAGCTTTCTTT. This translates into CSAKLNTEAFF.

As to this clone: At one boundary the junction diverges from the germline segment, which might be a read error. This sequence joins TRBV28 and TRBJ1-5; a possible D gene is TRBD1 (5 bases). This CDR3 spans 16 amino acids. Per the germline V gene, CDR1 is MDHEN and CDR2 is SYDVKM. The CDR3 is CASITGAGVSNEPQHF. The CDR3 nucleotides are TGTGCCAGCATTACCGGGGCAGGAGTTAGCAATGAGCCCCAGCATTTT.

The J gene is TRBJ2-1, the V gene TRBV10-1, with 11 bases that match TRBD2. The germline CDR1 and CDR2 sequences are WNHNN and SYGVQD (reference sequence). V dropped 8 bases and J dropped 4; count of bases not matched to a gene: 7. CDR3 size: 15 residues. The CDR3 DNA follows: TGCGCCAGCTCCGAACTAGCGGGAGCTTACAATGAGCAGTTCTTC. It codes for CASSELAGAYNEQFF.

This rearrangement joins TRBV7-8 to TRBJ2-7; 12 positions agree with TRBD2. Germline V lookup: CDR1 SGHVS, CDR2 FQNEAQ. V shed 4 bases, J shed 2 bases, and the junction held 0 bases outside the gene matches. This CDR3 region has 14 residues. The CDR3 spells CASSSSGRAYEQYF. The CDR3 DNA follows: TGTGCCAGCAGCTCTAGCGGGAGGGCCTACGAGCAGTACTTC.